The next 5 T cell receptor beta chains were all read from a single sample in a study of Ad26.COV2.S vaccination and SARS-CoV-2 variants. Repertoires were generated with immunoSEQ multiplex PCR, while TCRdb's copy carries only in-frame clones and drops some. The table lists 350,000 to 600,000 clones, approximately 90% of them singletons. The treatment here: roughly 18 received Ad26.COV2.S at low or high dose, single or two shots; about 5 received placebo; per-sample allocation not given. Sampling took place 63 days after the first vaccine or placebo injection. The sequenced sample was peripheral blood, obtained in a trial of Ad26.COV2.S vaccine versus placebo. These receptors were obtained from a person between 18 and 65 years old who received the Ad26.COV2.S COVID-19 vaccine or a placebo.

The chain links TRBV7-6 to TRBJ2-5; TRBD2 is a possible D gene (6 bases). This CDR3 spans 14 amino acids. The V gene lost 5 bases and the J gene lost 5 bases, with 15 bases spanning the gap. Germline CDR1 SGHVS, CDR2 FNYEAQ. The CDR3 is CASSPGVGRETQYF. The CDR3, as DNA: TGTGCCAGCAGCCCCGGGGTGGGGAGGGAGACCCAGTACTTC.

A single count supports this clone. The CDR3 DNA reads as TGTGCCAGCAGCACCGACACTTCGAGACTCTACGAGCAGTACTTC. This sequence encodes CASSTDTSRLYEQYF. This chain connects TRBV5-6 to TRBJ2-7; D not resolved. Trimming removed 4 bases at V and 3 bases at J, with 17 bases between. Germline loops: CDR1 SGHDT, CDR2 YYEEEE. CDR3 length: 15 amino acids.

This chain joins TRBV6-2 or TRBV6-3 and TRBJ1-1; TRBD1 is a possible D gene (6 bases). CDR3 size: 17 residues. Germline V CDR1 and CDR2: MNHEY, SVGEGT. V was pared by 0 bases and J by 6 bases, with 20 bases between. In DNA form, the CDR3 reads TGTGCCAGCAGTTACTCGAGGCAGGGGTCGATCCTTGCTGAAGCTTTCTTT. Translating it yields CASSYSRQGSILAEAFF.

The chain employs TRBV13 and TRBJ2-2; 9 bases are a match to TRBD1. Germline V gene sequence: CDR1 PRHDT, CDR2 FYEKMQ (reference sequence). J gave up 1 base and V 1 base, and 1 base lay outside the gene matches. The CDR3 covers 16 residues. The CDR3 DNA sequence: TGTGCCAGCAGCTTAGCGGGACAGGGGAACACCGGGGAGCTGTTTTTT. It is translated as CASSLAGQGNTGELFF.

Comment on this clone: At one end the junction does not follow the germline gene, possibly because of a read error. This chain joins TRBV2 and TRBJ2-5; D possibly uses TRBD1 or TRBD2 (6 bases each). CDR3 size: 14 residues. Germline lookup yields CDR1 SNHLY and CDR2 FYNNEI. The CDR3 DNA follows: TGTGCCAGCAGGGAAGGGGGGAAACAAGAGACCCAGTACTTC. Its translation is CASREGGKQETQYF.